This entry lists 31 T cell receptor beta chains sequenced from one sample in a study of blood T cells in healthy people across ages. Then a second PCR, running roughly 7 to 11 cycles, was carried out with a sample-barcoded 5' primer and a J-beta primer mix. TCRdb reanalysed the 5' RACE reads using MiXCR and keeps one entry per CDR3 protein. Among some 1.6 million distinct CDR3 sequences listed, about 35% were seen once. The specimen was blood. The receptors come from a woman younger than 45 in good health.

This clonotype was seen repeatedly, ten times or more. V usage is TRBV12-3 or TRBV12-4 and J usage is TRBJ1-2; D gene uncertain. CDR3 length: 12 amino acids. V was trimmed by 3 bases and J by 8 bases, leaving 10 bases between them. Here the CDR3 reads CASSFRGNGYTF. The CDR3 DNA is TGTGCCAGCAGTTTCAGAGGGAACGGCTACACCTTC.

The chain links TRBV7-9 to TRBJ1-2; 8 positions agree with TRBD1. The CDR3 has 14 amino acids. V trimming: 5 bases; J trimming: 13 bases; junction bases outside the gene matches: 15. CDR1 SEHNR and CDR2 FQNEAQ come from the germline V gene (reference sequence). The CDR3: CASSPPDRAFMGTF. CDR3 bases: TGTGCCAGCAGCCCACCGGACAGGGCTTTTATGGGCACCTTC. Full variable domain (remainder filled in from reference TRBV7-9 and TRBJ1-2): DTGVSQNPRHKITKRGQNVTFRCDPISEHNRLYWYRQTLGQGPEFLTYFQNEAQLEKSRLLSDRFSAERPKGSFSTLEIQRTEQGDSAMYLCASSPPDRAFMGTFGSGTRLTVV.

The chain couples TRBV20-1 to TRBJ2-7, with a possible D match to TRBD1 (6 bases). V was trimmed by 5 bases and J by 0 bases, leaving 17 bases between them. This CDR3 is built from 15 residues. The germline V gene encodes CDR1 DFQATT and CDR2 SNEGSKA (reference sequence). The CDR3 DNA is TGCAGTGCTCCTCCCTTCAGGGGAAGCTCCTACGAGCAGTACTTC. Protein product: CSAPPFRGSSYEQYF.

The rearrangement joins TRBV3-1 to TRBJ1-2; no definite D call. Trimming took off 4 bases at V and 7 bases at J, with 16 bases between the two ends. CDR1 and CDR2 (germline): LGHDT, YNNKEL (reference sequence). CDR3 length equals 14 residues. CDR3 coding DNA: TGTGCCAGCAGCCCAGGTCAGGAGGCTTTTGGCTACACCTTC. The encoded protein is CASSPGQEAFGYTF.

As DNA, the CDR3 is TGCGCCAGCGTCCCCTGGCCGGATAGCTCCTACGAGCAGTACTTC. Translation: CASVPWPDSSYEQYF. The chain is built from TRBV5-1 and TRBJ2-7, with no clear D. The germline V gene has CDR1 SGHRS and CDR2 YFSETQ. The CDR3 is 15 amino acids. V was shortened by 7 bases and J by 0 bases, with 17 bases between the two germline ends. Using reference TRBV5-1 and TRBJ2-7 for the parts outside the CDR3, the full variable domain is KAGVTQTPRYLIKTRGQQVTLSCSPISGHRSVSWYQQTPGQGLQFLFEYFSETQRNKGNFPGRFSGRQFSNSRSEMNVSTLELGDSALYLCASVPWPDSSYEQYFGPGTRLTVT.

The chain employs TRBV10-3 and TRBJ1-1, with D uncertain. The V end lost 3 bases, the J end lost 0 bases, and 2 bases lay between the germline ends. Germline-derived CDR1 and CDR2 are ENHRY and SYGVKD. This CDR3 contains 12 residues. CDR3 amino acids: CAISDMNTEAFF. In nucleotides, the CDR3 is TGTGCCATCAGTGATATGAACACTGAAGCTTTCTTT.

This clonotype was observed a handful of times. This sequence joins TRBV29-1 and TRBJ2-1; no reliable D call. The CDR3 spans 12 residues. The germline CDR1 and CDR2 sequences are SQVTM and ANQGSEA. V lost 8 bases, J lost 0 bases, and 8 bases lay in between. For the CDR3, the DNA is TGCAGCATATACTACTCCTACAATGAGCAGTTCTTC. This encodes CSIYYSYNEQFF.

CDR3 residues: CASSYWVPGGETQYF. The CDR3 nucleotides are TGTGCCAGCAGTTACTGGGTTCCAGGGGGAGAGACCCAGTACTTC. The chain has TRBV6-2 or TRBV6-3 and TRBJ2-5; TRBD1 aligns across 7 bases. V was pared by 1 base and J by 4 bases, with 6 bases of the junction left unmatched. From germline, CDR1 is MNHEY and CDR2 SVGEGT. This CDR3 is 15 amino acids long.

This sequence joins TRBV7-8 and TRBJ1-5; D uncertain. There are 18 residues in the CDR3. Germline CDR1 reads SGHVS; CDR2 reads FQNEAQ. V lost 5 bases and J 0 bases, leaving 20 bases between the germline ends. For the CDR3, the DNA is TGTGCCAGCAGCCAATCCGAACTTACTCTCTATAGCAATCAGCCCCAGCATTTT. As protein: CASSQSELTLYSNQPQHF.

This clonotype was detected a few times. This chain connects TRBV30 to TRBJ2-3; D ambiguous. Germline V gives CDR1 GTSNPN, CDR2 SVGIG (reference sequence). V was pared by 3 bases and J by 6 bases, with 7 bases between. This CDR3 has 11 residues. The CDR3 sequence is CAWSTHDTQYF. DNA of the CDR3: TGTGCCTGGAGCACCCATGATACGCAGTATTTT.

This clonotype was seen a handful of times. The chain is built from TRBV29-1 and TRBJ1-2, with a weak D call TRBD1 (5 bases). Germline CDR1 reads SQVTM; CDR2 reads ANQGSEA. The CDR3 consists of 11 residues. The germline V and J ends were trimmed by 5 bases and 6 bases, with 10 bases remaining between them. The CDR3 region has the DNA TGCAGCGTTCTTCAGGGCGATGGCTACACCTTC. Amino acid sequence: CSVLQGDGYTF.

This clonotype appeared many times. The chain is built from TRBV12-3 or TRBV12-4 and TRBJ2-7, with 11 positions matching TRBD1. V lost 5 bases and J lost 5; bases outside the gene matches: 2. The CDR3 spans 13 residues. The CDR3 bases are TGTGCCAGCAGTAGGACAGGGGGCCACGAGCAGTACTTC. The encoded protein is CASSRTGGHEQYF.

In this sample, this clonotype turned up a few times. The rearrangement joins TRBV7-3 to TRBJ2-3; the D is unclear. The V end lost 6 bases, the J end lost 0 bases, and 13 bases lay between the germline ends. This CDR3 region has 15 residues. Germline CDR1 is SGHTA and CDR2 is FQGTGA. The CDR3 DNA reads TGTGCCAGCAGTTTATACGGCCAGAGCACAGATACGCAGTATTTT. Amino acid sequence: CASSLYGQSTDTQYF.

The gene calls are TRBV30 and TRBJ2-7; 7 nucleotides line up with TRBD2. J lost 7 bases, V lost 3 bases, and 12 bases had no gene match. The CDR3 is 14 residues long. CDR1 and CDR2 from the germline V gene are GTSNPN and SVGIG (reference sequence). The CDR3 is CAWRRTGGYNEQYF. The CDR3 bases are TGTGCCTGGAGAAGAACGGGGGGATACAATGAGCAGTACTTC.

This clonotype has just a few counts. The rearrangement joins TRBV7-9 to TRBJ2-5; 9 bases agree with TRBD2. The CDR3 runs to 16 residues. V dropped 5 bases and J dropped 5; count of bases not matched to a gene: 12. Germline V gene data show CDR1 as SEHNR and CDR2 as FQNEAQ (reference sequence). The CDR3 region has the DNA TGTGCCAGCAGCCAACGCCTTAGCGGGGGTACGGAGACCCAGTACTTC. Translation: CASSQRLSGGTETQYF.

This clonotype has a handful of counts. This chain joins TRBV27 and TRBJ2-1, with D possibly TRBD2 on 5 matching bases. This CDR3 contains 15 residues. V lost 3 bases to trimming and J lost 9 bases, with 18 bases between them. Germline assignment: CDR1 MNHEY and CDR2 SMNVEV (reference sequence). CDR3 sequence reads: CASSLLIASVGEQFF. The CDR3 DNA reads as TGTGCCAGCAGTTTGTTAATAGCGAGCGTCGGTGAGCAGTTCTTC.

This chain joins TRBV7-2 and TRBJ2-5; no clear D. The V gene's germline CDR1 is SGHTA and CDR2 FQGNSA. CDR3 length equals 14 residues. Trimming removed 1 base from V and 7 bases from J, with 13 bases in between. The CDR3 sequence: CASSLDIAIGTQYF. CDR3 sequence (DNA): TGTGCCAGCAGCTTAGATATAGCTATCGGGACCCAGTACTTC.

The chain uses TRBV9 and TRBJ2-7; 7 bases fit TRBD2. The CDR3 totals 14 residues. Germline V CDR1 and CDR2: SGDLS, YYNGEE. The trim removed 4 bases at V and 5 bases at J, leaving 9 bases unmatched. Here the CDR3 DNA reads TGTGCCAGCAGCAGCGGGGACCGCCATAACGAGCAGTACTTC. Encoded protein: CASSSGDRHNEQYF.

The chain combines TRBV25-1 with TRBJ2-1, with D maybe TRBD1 (6 bases). Deletions cut 4 bases from V and 7 bases from J, with 17 bases between. The CDR3 extends over 15 amino acids. Germline-derived CDR1 and CDR2 are MGHDK and SYGVNS. CDR3 in DNA: TGTGCCAGCAGTGTACAGGGTTCTGATTGGAATGAGCAGTTCTTC. Protein product: CASSVQGSDWNEQFF.

The chain uses TRBV13 and TRBJ2-1; TRBD2 agrees at 8 bases. This CDR3 is built from 14 residues. Germline CDR1 and CDR2: PRHDT and FYEKMQ (reference sequence). V was pared by 3 bases and J by 9 bases, with 7 bases of the junction left unmatched. The CDR3: CASSLDGGDLEQFF. For the CDR3, the DNA is TGTGCCAGCAGCTTGGACGGGGGGGACCTTGAGCAGTTCTTC.

V usage is TRBV6-2 or TRBV6-3 and J usage is TRBJ2-1, with 10 nucleotides matching TRBD2. CDR1 is MNHEY and CDR2 is SVGEGT in the germline V gene. The CDR3 runs 16 residues. Trimming at V came to 2 bases and at J to 9 bases, leaving 10 bases not matched to a gene. CDR3 amino acids: CASSYGPAGGRSEQFF. CDR3 bases: TGTGCCAGCAGTTACGGTCCAGCGGGAGGGCGTTCTGAGCAGTTCTTC.

Details on this clonotype: The junction and the germline gene differ at one end; a read error may be behind it. The chain combines TRBV11-2 with TRBJ2-1, with D possibly matching TRBD1 (6 bases). The CDR3 has 13 residues. Looked up from germline, CDR1 is SGHAT and CDR2 is FQNNGV. CDR3 residues: CASSVEDSNEQFF. For the CDR3, the DNA is TGTGCCAGCAGCGTAGAGGACAGCAATGAGCAGTTCTTC.

The V call is TRBV20-1, the J call TRBJ2-1; 8 bases line up with TRBD2. Germline V lookup: CDR1 DFQATT, CDR2 SNEGSKA (reference sequence). V lost 3 bases and J lost 8; bases outside the gene matches: 6. There are 13 residues in the CDR3. CDR3 in DNA: TGCAGTGCTAGTATTAGCGGGAATCATGAGCAGTTCTTC. Protein sequence: CSASISGNHEQFF.

The chain joins TRBV7-2 to TRBJ1-3; no reliable D call. Looked up from germline, CDR1 is SGHTA and CDR2 is FQGNSA. The CDR3 length is 15 residues. The V gene lost 1 base and the J gene lost 0 bases, with 7 bases spanning the gap. Here the CDR3 DNA reads TGTGCCAGCAGCTTAGATTGGCTCTCTGGAAACACCATATATTTT. This encodes CASSLDWLSGNTIYF.

In the case of this clonotype: Since a much larger clone is just one base distant, this may be a read error. The J gene is TRBJ2-7, the V gene TRBV28, with 7 positions matching TRBD1. Germline loops: CDR1 MDHEN, CDR2 SYDVKM. The CDR3 consists of 14 residues. CDR3 residues: CANSLPGTEYEQYF. Here the CDR3 DNA reads TGTGCCAACAGTTTACCCGGGACAGAATACGAGCAGTACTTC.

This clonotype was counted a few times. J is TRBJ2-5 and V is TRBV20-1; D is perhaps TRBD1 or TRBD2 (7 bases each). Germline V gives CDR1 DFQATT, CDR2 SNEGSKA (reference sequence). The V gene lost 4 bases and the J gene lost 3 bases, with 12 bases spanning the gap. The CDR3 runs to 13 residues. The CDR3 region has the DNA TGCAGTGCTAATCAGGGGGGGGAAGAGACCCAGTACTTC. Encoded protein: CSANQGGEETQYF.

The CDR3 region is CASLRDRSTDTQYF. The CDR3 DNA sequence: TGTGCCAGCTTACGAGACAGGAGCACAGATACGCAGTATTTT. The chain has TRBV12-3 or TRBV12-4 and TRBJ2-3, with D possibly TRBD1 on 6 matching bases. V was cut by 8 bases and J by 0 bases, with 12 bases left in between. The CDR3 is 14 residues long.

There are a few counts of this clonotype. This chain joins TRBV20-1 and TRBJ2-7, with D unclear. CDR3 size: 14 residues. Germline CDR1 and CDR2: DFQATT and SNEGSKA (reference sequence). The V end lost 0 bases, the J end lost 4 bases, and 13 bases lay between the germline ends. The CDR3 DNA sequence: TGCAGTGCTAGAGATCGCTCTTTACCATACGAGCAGTACTTC. Its translation is CSARDRSLPYEQYF.

This chain joins TRBV7-8 and TRBJ2-1, with D uncertain. Germline lookup yields CDR1 SGHVS and CDR2 FQNEAQ. Trimming left V 5 bases short and J 4 bases short, with 9 bases between. There are 13 residues in the CDR3. The CDR3 region is CASSPRIYNEQFF. The CDR3 region has the DNA TGTGCCAGCAGCCCAAGAATTTACAATGAGCAGTTCTTC. The whole variable domain, filled in from reference TRBV7-8 and TRBJ2-1, reads GAGVSQSPRYKVAKRGQDVALRCDPISGHVSLFWYQQALGQGPEFLTYFQNEAQLDKSGLPSDRFFAERPEGSVSTLKIQRTQQEDSAVYLCASSPRIYNEQFFGPGTRLTVL.

Many counts were recorded for this clonotype. The chain recombines TRBV29-1 with TRBJ2-3; maybe TRBD1 (6 bases). CDR3 length: 15 amino acids. V was trimmed by 6 bases and J by 2 bases, leaving 18 bases between them. Germline lookup yields CDR1 SQVTM and CDR2 ANQGSEA. This CDR3 reads CSVAGGGSVTDTQYF. Written as DNA, the CDR3 is TGCAGCGTGGCGGGTGGGGGCTCTGTCACAGATACGCAGTATTTT.

There are a few counts of this clonotype. Here the CDR3 DNA reads TGTGCCAGCAGTTACACCGCCCCGAGGGCTAGCGGGAGTAGAGAGACCCAGTACTTC. Its translation is CASSYTAPRASGSRETQYF. The chain combines TRBV6-5 with TRBJ2-5, with 10 bases fitting TRBD2. Trimming at V came to 2 bases and at J to 4 bases, leaving 16 bases not matched to a gene. Germline CDR1 MNHEY, CDR2 SVGAGI. This CDR3 has 19 residues.